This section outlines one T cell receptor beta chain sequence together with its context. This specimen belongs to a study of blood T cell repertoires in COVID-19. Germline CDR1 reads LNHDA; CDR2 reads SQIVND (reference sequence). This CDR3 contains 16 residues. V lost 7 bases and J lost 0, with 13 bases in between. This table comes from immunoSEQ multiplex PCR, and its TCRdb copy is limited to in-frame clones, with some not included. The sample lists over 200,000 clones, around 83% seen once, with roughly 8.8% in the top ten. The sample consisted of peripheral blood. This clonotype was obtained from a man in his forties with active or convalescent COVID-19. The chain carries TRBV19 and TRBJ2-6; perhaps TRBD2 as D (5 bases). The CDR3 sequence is CASIDGGASGANVLTF. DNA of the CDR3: TGTGCCAGTATTGACGGAGGAGCCTCTGGGGCCAACGTCCTGACTTTC.